This entry is about one T cell receptor (beta chain). This clone turned up a few times. There is no known antigen for this receptor. Base-call qualities are not available, and no considerably larger clone is one nucleotide away. Libraries were prepared through the immunoSEQ multiplex PCR assay. TCRdb limited this immuneACCESS table to in-frame rearrangements with V and J called. A share of clones is missing; checked studies link under half to unresolved V genes, and the rest is unexplained. Present in this sample are 40,000 to 45,000 clones, around 75% of which were seen just once. The ten largest clones capture 9.8% of the sample. The junction carries 19 bases between V and J, which are trimmed by 6 bases and 7 bases respectively. Looking up the germline V gene yields CDR1 SGHTS and CDR2 YDEGEE. The CDR3 measures 15 amino acids from cysteine to phenylalanine. Just CDR3 DNA is preserved here, 45 bases in frame from base 1.

This sample was taken from a study of radiotherapy plus CTLA-4 blockade in lung cancer (dated by TCRdb to the late 2010s). In terms of the full investigation: Objective responses were observed in approximately 17% of enrolled patients, and disease control was achieved in 25% to 40%. Overall results and qualifications from the work: After treatment with radiotherapy and ipilimumab, TCR clones that originated in tumors expanded in peripheral blood. Increased serum interferon-beta after radiation, together with early dynamic changes in blood T cell clones, were reported to be the strongest predictors of response.

In this study, focal radiation therapy paired with CTLA-4 blockade (ipilimumab) was tested in patients who had chemo-refractory metastatic non-small-cell lung cancer. This TCR was recovered from a human donor with non-small cell lung cancer who had stable disease on radiotherapy plus ipilimumab. The specimen was peripheral blood, collected from a patient treated with radiotherapy plus ipilimumab. The chain links TRBV5-8 with TRBJ2-2; TRBD1 could be the D gene, as 6 bases match. The DNA sequence is as follows: TGTGCCAGCATTGGGGGCAGGGCGCTGAACGGGGAGCTGTTTTTT. The resulting protein is CASIGGRALNGELFF.